This T cell receptor beta chain was profiled in a study of cytomegalovirus exposure and HLA in healthy donors (dated by TCRdb to about 2017). In terms of the full investigation: An earlier analysis of roughly 500 of the donors reported 250 to 300 Gb of sequence data and roughly 100 million unique TCR beta sequences from about 200 million T cells. Approximately 300 gigabases of sequencing data and around 90 million unique TCR sequences made up an early release that covered 640 HLA-typed donors. The genetic ancestry cluster associated with self-reported Caucasian donors included around 76% of the roughly 390 genotyped donors. The study aimed to test whether cataloging public T cell receptors could reveal signatures of past pathogen exposure. The T cell repertoires of under 750 subjects were profiled by immunosequencing and related to cytomegalovirus serostatus. Along with the roughly 670-subject first cohort, a separate validation cohort of over a hundred different subjects was used. To predict cytomegalovirus infection status, the study brought together high-throughput TCR immunosequencing, statistical association of individual TCRs with disease status, and machine learning. To study patterns of TCR occurrence, a later analysis re-analyzed previously published TCR beta repertoires from around 670 donors and added high-resolution HLA genotyping. Rather than using new phenotypic data, the later analysis identified candidate immune exposures from TCR beta sequences and from how often those sequences occurred across donors. An earlier analysis of some 500 of the donors applied high-throughput TCR beta sequencing to assess whether each TCR beta V gene segment acted as functional or pseudogenic. Alongside the repertoire data, information on donor age, sex, ethnicity and CMV serostatus was compiled. Genome-wide SNP genotypes for about 60% of the roughly 670 donors were used in a later genetic analysis, which treated that subset as a discovery cohort. Every repertoire in the discovery cohort had been generated on one and the same sequencing platform. Both class I and class II loci were covered by HLA typing, at four-digit resolution. Typing coverage differed by locus: A, B, C, DRB1 and DQB1 were typed in roughly 620-640 donors, DQA1 in approximately 520, DPA1 in some 600, and DPB1 in approximately 450. About five DR-DQ haplotypes were handled as single units for association and clustering because linkage in the cohort was strong. Among some 400 genotyped donors of the cohort, an average of roughly 240,000 unique TCR beta nucleotide sequences were sequenced per donor, around 20% of them non-productive.

The cohort comprised several hundred healthy bone marrow donors. All cohort members were sampled while nominally healthy, although unrecorded immune exposures were likely present. The donor was CMV seronegative and was included in the group of approximately 350 seronegative cohort members. Every donor gave a peripheral blood sample, and the peripheral blood mononuclear cells from that sample were used for TCR beta sequencing. Genomic DNA was extracted from the blood cell samples with the Qiagen DNeasy Blood Extraction Kit. Library construction relied on the immunoSEQ multiplex PCR assay. A mixture of 60 forward primers for TCR Vbeta segments and 13 reverse primers for TCR Jbeta segments was used in the multiplex PCR. The CDR3 region of rearranged TCR beta genes was amplified from genomic DNA with a multiplex PCR assay. Amplified TCR beta libraries were sequenced as 87-base-pair reads on the Illumina HiSeq System. The study's processing was this. A later analysis counted approximately 74 million unique TCR beta chains across the 666 repertoires, and around 12 million of these chains were shared by at least two donors. To remove PCR and sequencing errors, raw reads were error-corrected and collapsed into unique sequences using a nearest-neighbor algorithm that merged closely related sequences. Alignment of CDR3 sequences to IMGT reference sequences was used to assign V, D and J gene segments. For a sequence to be retained, a match of at least six nucleotides was required to both a V gene segment and a J gene segment. Rearrangements were called productive when the CDR3 lacked stop codons and stayed in frame with V and J; all others were non-productive. Following IMGT convention, CDR3 was defined as the stretch from the second conserved V-encoded cysteine up to the conserved J-encoded phenylalanine. The earlier analysis of 587 of the donors excluded any sequence lacking an unambiguous match to a single V gene segment. An earlier analysis of several hundred of the donors called V segments functional above 56.7% productive rearrangements and segregating when the between-donor standard deviation exceeded 5%. A statistical classification framework was developed to diagnose cytomegalovirus status using the catalog of TCR beta chain sequences. In a later analysis, TCR nucleotide sequences were compared against IMGT/GENE-DB human TR gene sequences so that V and J genes could be assigned. Using the TCRdist pipeline, a later analysis assigned CDR3 sequences along with most-parsimonious VDJ recombination scenarios. In a later analysis, every TCR beta chain was defined by the combination of its CDR3 amino acid sequence and its V-gene family, and reads without a unique V-gene family were dropped. In a later analysis, some 600 highly shared, low-generation-probability nucleotide sequences were removed to address suspected cross-contamination and a sequencing artifact. For each public chain, a later analysis derived a clonal expansion index from normalized ranks of inferred template counts within each repertoire. In a later analysis, generation probabilities were computed with a VDJ recombination model fitted to out-of-frame rearrangements, and the resulting probabilities were checked against IGoR. In a later analysis, TCR-TCR, TCR-HLA and TCR-CMV co-occurrence was scored with hypergeometric tests, and a repertoire-size bias correction was applied to TCR pairs. In a later analysis, false discovery rates were estimated by permuting HLA or CMV assignments 20 times. In a later analysis, co-occurring TCRs were grouped with DBSCAN, and TCRdist sequence similarity was added when clustering was performed within HLA-allele-positive subsets. Co-occurrence clustering excluded repertoires with fewer than 30,000 or more than 120,000 public chains, plus five with anomalous nucleotide sharing. TCRdb's version of the immuneACCESS table is confined to in-frame rearrangements and falls short of the full clone set. An unresolved V gene accounts for under half of the shortfall where checked; the remainder is of unknown origin. The V and J calls and clone size are taken from that table; D and trimming were inferred from the DNA. A total of roughly 180,000 clones appear in this sample, 70% to 80% of them only once. The biggest ten clones account for less than 0.9% of the sample.

Overall study results and their limits: A further reported finding was that TCR beta sequences accurately predicted the HLA-A and HLA-B alleles for most subjects in the first cohort. According to a later genetic analysis, donors in an Asian-associated ancestry cluster had fewer N-insertions in productive TCRs than the approximately 670-donor mean. A cluster of highly shared sequence variants was judged likely to be a technical artifact of the sequencing pipeline. A later genetic analysis associated a missense DCLRE1C variant with V-gene and J-gene trimming of TCR beta chains, and an independent cohort replicated the association. According to a later analysis, most CMV-associated TCR beta chains appeared to be HLA-restricted, and the HLA associations seemed to be driven largely by CMV exposure. In an earlier analysis of more than 450 of the donors, most TCR beta V segments were observed in productive rearrangements about 87% or about 30% of the time, broadly matching IMGT annotations. Several of the top co-occurrence clusters appeared to be linked to parvovirus B19, influenza, CMV and Epstein-Barr virus, according to a later analysis. Specific HLA alleles were associated with some 15,000 TCR beta sequences at a false discovery rate of 0.05 in a later analysis. Three of the identified cytomegalovirus-associated TCR beta chains were confirmed in vitro to be specific for cytomegalovirus antigens. The cohort was sequenced for TCR beta chains only, and without alpha or paired-chain data the features that could be detected were limited. Presence/absence analyses assumed roughly uniform sequencing depth across donors, an assumption that may not hold. In a later analysis, TCR association rates were found to vary across HLA loci, with the most associated TCRs seen for DRB1 alleles and the fewest for HLA-C alleles. Approximately 16 rarely observed V segments, including chromosome 9 orphons, were excluded from the earlier analysis of approximately 600 of the donors because counts were too low. While some public TCRs were present in many individuals, most TCR sequences turned up only very rarely across donors. The authors suggested that the approach could potentially be extended to other disease states and immunological phenotypes. The only immune exposure information available for the cohort was CMV serostatus. Some IMGT-functional V segments, including TRBV6-2 and TRBV6-3, could not be told apart with the 87-base-pair reads, so those segments were excluded. Strong co-occurrence of HLA alleles, especially DR and DQ, made assigning TCR associations to individual alleles difficult. A later analysis found that HLA-associated TCR beta chains were more clonally expanded and had lower generation probabilities than equally common non-associated chains. Correlated functional status among segregating V segments might be attributable to linkage disequilibrium, but an unknown experimental factor could not be ruled out. The classifier was reported to diagnose cytomegalovirus status with high specificity and sensitivity in both the original and validation cohorts. The study listed approximately 150 TCR beta chains as associated with cytomegalovirus. Because HLA typing was missing for some donors at each locus, association tests included only the typed subset.

From the cysteine through the phenylalanine, the CDR3 covers 20 amino acids. Only CDR3 DNA remains: 60 bases, in frame from the first base. Trimming costs V 4 bases and J 0 bases, and their ends lie 25 bases apart. As regards this clone: Its antigen has not been determined. No base qualities exist here, and no much larger clone lies one base off it.

The rearrangement joined TRBV5-3 to TRBJ2-2; the D region possibly corresponds to TRBD1 (5 bases align). TRBV5-3 is assigned to the ORF class and has an uncertain function. The sequenced sample consisted of PBMCs. This receptor was taken from a female donor in good health and CMV-seronegative. The nucleotides read TGTGCCAGAAGCCCTATTTGCCCATTTCAGACAGAGTCGAACACCGGGGAGCTGTTTTTT. Translated, this gives CARSPICPFQTESNTGELFF.